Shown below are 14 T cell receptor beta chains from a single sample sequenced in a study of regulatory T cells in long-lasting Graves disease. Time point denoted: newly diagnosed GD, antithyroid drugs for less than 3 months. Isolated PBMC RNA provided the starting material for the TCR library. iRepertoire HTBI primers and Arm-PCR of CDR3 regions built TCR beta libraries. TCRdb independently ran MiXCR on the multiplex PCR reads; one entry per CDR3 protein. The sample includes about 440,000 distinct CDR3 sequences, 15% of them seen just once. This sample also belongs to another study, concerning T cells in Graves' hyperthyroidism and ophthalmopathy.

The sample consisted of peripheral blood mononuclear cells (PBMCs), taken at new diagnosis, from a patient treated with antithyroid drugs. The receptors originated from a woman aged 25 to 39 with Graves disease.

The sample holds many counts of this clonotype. The CDR3 loop reads CASSYYRSDTEAFF. Written as DNA, the CDR3 is TGTGCCAGCAGTTACTACAGAAGTGACACTGAAGCTTTCTTT. V is TRBV6-5 and J is TRBJ1-1; D ambiguous. Germline V gene sequence: CDR1 MNHEY, CDR2 SVGAGI. The V end was cut by 1 base, the J end by 3 bases, with 9 bases between. CDR3 size: 14 residues.

The CDR3 loop reads CASSQISGRAYEQYF. As DNA, the CDR3 is TGTGCCAGCAGCCAAATTAGCGGGAGGGCTTACGAGCAGTACTTC. This chain links TRBV3-1 with TRBJ2-7, with TRBD2 matching over 11 bases. Germline assignment: CDR1 LGHDT and CDR2 YNNKEL (reference sequence). The CDR3 loop spans 15 amino acids. Trimming removed 2 bases from V and 4 bases from J; junction bases left unmatched: 4.

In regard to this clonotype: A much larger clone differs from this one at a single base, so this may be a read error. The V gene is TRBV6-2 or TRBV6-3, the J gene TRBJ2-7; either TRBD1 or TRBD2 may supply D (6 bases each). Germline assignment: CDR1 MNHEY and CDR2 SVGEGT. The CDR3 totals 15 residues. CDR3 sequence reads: CASSYGGGGSYGQYF. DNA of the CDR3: TGTGCCAGCAGTTACGGAGGGGGAGGATCCTACGGGCAGTACTTC.

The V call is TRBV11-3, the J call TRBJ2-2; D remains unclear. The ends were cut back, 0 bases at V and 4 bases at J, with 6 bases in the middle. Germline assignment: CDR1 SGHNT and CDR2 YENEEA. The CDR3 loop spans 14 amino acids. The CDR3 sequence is CASSLEVITGELFF. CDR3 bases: TGTGCCAGCAGCTTAGAAGTTATCACCGGGGAGCTGTTTTTT.

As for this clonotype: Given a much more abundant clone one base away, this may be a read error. CDR3 DNA sequence: TGCGCCAACAGTAAGACAGGACTTCAGCCCCAGCATTTT. It specifies CANSKTGLQPQHF. The chain links TRBV5-1 to TRBJ1-5, with a possible D match to TRBD1 (6 bases). Per germline, CDR1 SGHRS and CDR2 YFSETQ. V was trimmed by 9 bases and J by 6 bases, leaving 16 bases between them. The CDR3 is made up of 13 amino acids.

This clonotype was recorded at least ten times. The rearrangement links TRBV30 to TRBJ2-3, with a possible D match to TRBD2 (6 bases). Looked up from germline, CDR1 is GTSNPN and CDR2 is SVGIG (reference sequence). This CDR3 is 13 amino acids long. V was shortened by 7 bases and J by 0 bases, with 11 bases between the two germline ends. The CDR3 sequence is CASGRGSTDTQYF. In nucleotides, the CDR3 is TGTGCCTCGGGGCGGGGAAGCACAGATACGCAGTATTTT.

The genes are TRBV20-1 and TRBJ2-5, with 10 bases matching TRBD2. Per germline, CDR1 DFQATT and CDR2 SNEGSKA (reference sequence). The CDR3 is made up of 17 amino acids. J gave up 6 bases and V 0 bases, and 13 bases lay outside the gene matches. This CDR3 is CSARDIGSSGSWKTQYF. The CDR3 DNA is TGCAGTGCTAGAGATATCGGGTCTAGCGGGAGTTGGAAGACCCAGTACTTC.

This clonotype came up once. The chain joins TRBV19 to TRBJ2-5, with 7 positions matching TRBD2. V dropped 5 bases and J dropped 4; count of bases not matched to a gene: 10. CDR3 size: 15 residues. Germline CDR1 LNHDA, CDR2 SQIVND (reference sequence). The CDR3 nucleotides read TGTGCCAGTAGTCCAAGTACTAGCGTATTAGAGACCCAGTACTTC. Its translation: CASSPSTSVLETQYF.

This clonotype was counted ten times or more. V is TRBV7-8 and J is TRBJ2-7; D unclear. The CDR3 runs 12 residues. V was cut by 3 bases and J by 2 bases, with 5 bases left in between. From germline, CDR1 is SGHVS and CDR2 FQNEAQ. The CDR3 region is CASSFVTYEQYF. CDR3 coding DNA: TGTGCCAGCAGCTTTGTTACCTACGAGCAGTACTTC.

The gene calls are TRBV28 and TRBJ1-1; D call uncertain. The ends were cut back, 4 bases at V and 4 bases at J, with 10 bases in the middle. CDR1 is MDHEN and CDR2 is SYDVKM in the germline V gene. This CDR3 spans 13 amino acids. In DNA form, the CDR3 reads TGTGCCAGCAGTTCAACCCTCGGCACTGAAGCTTTCTTT. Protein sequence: CASSSTLGTEAFF. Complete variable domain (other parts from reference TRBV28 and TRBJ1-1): DVKVTQSSRYLVKRTGEKVFLECVQDMDHENMFWYRQDPGLGLRLIYFSYDVKMKEKGDIPEGYSVSREKKERFSLILESASTNQTSMYLCASSSTLGTEAFFGQGTRLTVV.

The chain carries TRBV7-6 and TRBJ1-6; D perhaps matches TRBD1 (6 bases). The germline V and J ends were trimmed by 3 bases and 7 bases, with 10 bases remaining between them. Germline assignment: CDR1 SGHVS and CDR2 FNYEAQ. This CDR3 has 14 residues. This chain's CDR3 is CASSFEDRNSPLHF. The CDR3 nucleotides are TGTGCCAGCAGCTTCGAGGACAGAAATTCACCCCTCCACTTT.

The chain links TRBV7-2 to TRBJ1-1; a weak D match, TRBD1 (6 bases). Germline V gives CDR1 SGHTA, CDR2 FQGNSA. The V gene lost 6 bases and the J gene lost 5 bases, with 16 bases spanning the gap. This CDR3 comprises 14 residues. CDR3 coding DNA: TGTGCCAGCAGTGGACAGCGGGCTGGGACTGAAGCTTTCTTT. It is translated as CASSGQRAGTEAFF.

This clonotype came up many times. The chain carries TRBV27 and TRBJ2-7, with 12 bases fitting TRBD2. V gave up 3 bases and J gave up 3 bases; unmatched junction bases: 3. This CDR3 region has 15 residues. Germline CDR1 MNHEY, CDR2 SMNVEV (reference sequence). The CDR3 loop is CASSLTSGRDYEQYF. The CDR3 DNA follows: TGTGCCAGCAGTTTGACTAGCGGGAGAGACTACGAGCAGTACTTC.

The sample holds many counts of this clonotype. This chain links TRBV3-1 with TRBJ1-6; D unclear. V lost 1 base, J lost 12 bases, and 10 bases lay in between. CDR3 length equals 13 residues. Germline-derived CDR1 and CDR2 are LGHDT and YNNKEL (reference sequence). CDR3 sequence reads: CASSQVEGEPLHF. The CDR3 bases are TGTGCCAGCAGCCAAGTGGAGGGCGAACCCCTCCACTTT.